The entry below gives a single T cell receptor beta chain sequence along with its context. Data came from immunoSEQ multiplex PCR; TCRdb stores just in-frame clones and leaves some out. The data hold under 65,000 clones, with about 90% observed a single time. Losses at the gene ends were 1 base for V and 2 bases for J; bases not matched to a gene: 5. The CDR3 runs 15 residues. The germline V gene has CDR1 SGHRS and CDR2 YFSETQ. The sample belongs to a study of blood T cell repertoires in COVID-19. The chain combines TRBV5-1 with TRBJ2-7; 8 bases agree with TRBD1. The sequencing input was peripheral blood. This TCR was recovered from a woman at least 80 years old with COVID-19, enrolled during active disease. The chain's CDR3 is CASSLKGQGPYEQYF. The CDR3 DNA reads TGCGCCAGCAGCTTGAAAGGACAGGGACCCTACGAGCAGTACTTC.